This T cell receptor beta chain was documented in a study of T-cell memory formation after mild COVID-19. Study as a whole: TCR clusters largely stayed donor specific.

MiXCR was run by TCRdb on the 5' RACE reads, yielding one entry per CDR3 protein. The table has 40,000 to 60,000 distinct CDR3 sequences, 10% to 15% seen once; the top ten hold almost 25%. This clonotype was counted many times. Germline values: CDR1 DFQATT, CDR2 SNEGSKA (reference sequence). The CDR3 is 14 residues long. Trimming shortened V by 4 bases and J by 0 bases, and 10 bases separated the two germline ends. The sequence was collected from a young man who had mild COVID-19 (a few samples of this study predate the infection). Cell type and time point are not known. Sequencing used PBMCs or a T cell subset sorted from them (not recorded which). The chain has TRBV20-1 and TRBJ1-3; weak D call: TRBD1 (6 bases). The CDR3 spells CSAKDRTSGNTIYF. DNA for the CDR3: TGCAGTGCTAAAGACAGGACCTCTGGAAACACCATATATTTT.